Here is one TCR beta chain with its context. Its antigen is currently unknown. The data belong to a study of CD8+ T cells in alopecia areata. Turning to the study itself: Once tofacitinib had been taken for 6 to 18 months, 6 months off drug followed.

Germline CDR1 is SNHLY and CDR2 is FYNNEI. V lost 3 bases, J lost 4 bases, and 13 bases lay in between. CDR3 length: 14 amino acids. Treatment in this sample: oral pan-JAK inhibitor, 5-10 mg twice daily. Extracted RNA was reverse transcribed, and the resulting cDNA served as sequencing template. Repertoires were generated with immunoSEQ multiplex PCR, while TCRdb's copy carries only in-frame clones and drops some. The sample holds 85,000 to 95,000 clones, approximately 70% seen once. Whole-study findings and limits: Administration of tofacitinib significantly diminished scalp clonality and expanded CD8+ clones within the top 100. Scalp and blood retained many expanded lesional clones during tofacitinib.

The sample consisted of CD8+ T cells sorted from blood, taken at week 44, from a patient treated with tofacitinib. The rearrangement uses TRBV2 and TRBJ2-7; D perhaps matches TRBD1 (6 bases). This sequence was found in a human donor with alopecia areata. Here the CDR3 reads CASSDPGTPYEQYF. CDR3 sequence (DNA): TGTGCCAGCAGTGATCCCGGGACACCGTACGAGCAGTACTTC.